The 25 T cell receptor beta chains below come from one sample, sequenced in a study of T cell responses to AZD1222 COVID-19 vaccine. Profiling relied on immunoSEQ multiplex PCR, and the TCRdb table lists in-frame clones only, not all of them. The repertoire holds 100,000 to 150,000 clones, with roughly 87% as singletons. The starting material was peripheral blood, obtained on day 0 of AZD1222 vaccination. These receptors were collected from an adult in good health.

This chain joins TRBV7-2 and TRBJ1-1; D unclear. Looked up from germline, CDR1 is SGHTA and CDR2 is FQGNSA. This CDR3 contains 14 residues. V was trimmed by 4 bases and J by 1 base, leaving 10 bases between them. In nucleotides, the CDR3 is TGTGCCAGCAGCTGGGGAGGAAGGAACACTGAAGCTTTCTTT. It specifies CASSWGGRNTEAFF.

This chain connects TRBV3-1 (or the pseudogene TRBV3-2) to TRBJ2-5, with TRBD1 as a possible D gene (6 bases). The V gene lost 4 bases and the J gene lost 2 bases, with 11 bases spanning the gap. The CDR3 totals 14 residues. CDR1 LGHDT and CDR2 YNNKEL come from the germline V gene (reference sequence). The chain's CDR3 is CASSLFGTQETQYF. The CDR3 coding sequence is TGTGCCAGCAGCCTGTTCGGGACACAAGAGACCCAGTACTTC.

Comment on this clone: A far larger clone is one base from this, pointing to a likely read error. The rearrangement links TRBV5-5 to TRBJ2-7; D not certain. V was shortened by 2 bases and J by 0 bases, with 3 bases between the two germline ends. The germline V gene has CDR1 SGHKS and CDR2 YYEKEE (reference sequence). The CDR3 is made up of 12 amino acids. Written as DNA, the CDR3 is TGTGCCAGCAGCTTAAGCTCCTACGAGCAGTACTTC. Protein: CASSLSSYEQYF.

J is TRBJ2-5 and V is TRBV29-1; 8 bases align to TRBD2. This CDR3 is built from 13 residues. V was clipped by 4 bases and J by 1 base; unmatched bases: 2. Germline V CDR1 and CDR2: SQVTM, ANQGSEA. CDR3 nucleotides: TGCAGCGTTGCGGGGGGGCGCCAAGAGACCCAGTACTTC. It translates to CSVAGGRQETQYF. Combining the CDR3 with reference TRBV29-1 and TRBJ2-5 gives the whole variable domain SAVISQKPSRDICQRGTSLTIQCQVDSQVTMMFWYRQQPGQSLTLIATANQGSEATYESGFVIDKFPISRPNLTFSTLTVSNMSPEDSSIYLCSVAGGRQETQYFGPGTRLLVL.

The rearrangement uses TRBV28 and TRBJ1-2, with D possibly matching TRBD1 (5 bases). The CDR3 is 16 residues long. Germline V CDR1 and CDR2: MDHEN, SYDVKM. V lost 2 bases and J lost 3, with 16 bases in between. This chain's CDR3 is CASSLMPGRQDYGYTF. CDR3 DNA sequence: TGTGCCAGCAGTTTAATGCCGGGGCGGCAGGACTATGGCTACACCTTC.

The J gene is TRBJ2-5, the V gene TRBV2; D gene ambiguous. Trimming pared 3 bases from V and 2 bases from J, leaving 10 bases between. Looked up from germline, CDR1 is SNHLY and CDR2 is FYNNEI. The CDR3 sequence is 14 residues long. The CDR3 DNA is TGTGCCAGCAGTGATCCGTCGGGTCAAGAGACCCAGTACTTC. Residues: CASSDPSGQETQYF.

J is TRBJ2-1 and V is TRBV19; D is possibly TRBD2 (6 bases). CDR1 and CDR2 from the germline V gene are LNHDA and SQIVND (reference sequence). CDR3 length: 15 residues. V gave up 0 bases and J gave up 4 bases, with 10 bases separating them. CDR3 sequence (DNA): TGTGCCAGTAGTATAGACGGGAGTCGGTACAATGAGCAGTTCTTC. Translating gives CASSIDGSRYNEQFF. The full variable domain, in which reference TRBV19 and TRBJ2-1 provide the parts outside the CDR3, is DGGITQSPKYLFRKEGQNVTLSCEQNLNHDAMYWYRQDPGQGLRLIYYSQIVNDFQKGDIAEGYSVSREKKESFPLTVTSAQKNPTAFYLCASSIDGSRYNEQFFGPGTRLTVL.

The V gene is TRBV4-3, the J gene TRBJ2-2; the D gene could be TRBD1 or TRBD2 (5 bases each). V lost 1 base and J 4 bases, leaving 10 bases between the germline ends. Per germline, CDR1 LGHNA and CDR2 YSLEER. The CDR3 has 15 amino acids. CDR3 protein: CASSQARGVTGELFF. CDR3 coding DNA: TGCGCCAGCAGCCAAGCAAGGGGAGTCACCGGGGAGCTGTTTTTT.

This chain connects TRBV10-3 to TRBJ2-7; possibly TRBD1 for D (5 bases). The germline V and J ends were trimmed by 0 bases and 3 bases, with 12 bases remaining between them. CDR3 length: 15 amino acids. In germline, CDR1 is ENHRY, CDR2 SYGVKD. The DNA of the CDR3 is TGTGCCATCAGTGAGTCGGGCAGGGAAGACTACGAGCAGTACTTC. Its protein is CAISESGREDYEQYF.

This clone was counted once. The J gene is TRBJ2-5, the V gene TRBV10-1, with D tentatively TRBD2 (5 bases). V was cut by 3 bases and J by 4 bases, with 9 bases left in between. The CDR3 totals 13 residues. Germline CDR1 WNHNN, CDR2 SYGVQD (reference sequence). CDR3 sequence: CASSEGGRETQYF. CDR3 in DNA: TGCGCCAGCAGTGAAGGAGGTAGAGAGACCCAGTACTTC.

The chain uses TRBV24-1 and TRBJ1-5; no firm D call. V was cut by 1 base and J by 3 bases, with 0 bases left in between. Germline V gene data show CDR1 as KGHDR and CDR2 as SFDVKD. The CDR3 contains 12 residues. CDR3 in amino acids: CATSDFNQPQHF. The CDR3 DNA reads TGTGCCACCAGTGATTTCAATCAGCCCCAGCATTTT.

The chain joins TRBV30 to TRBJ1-6; no clear D. The V end lost 0 bases, the J end lost 6 bases, and 12 bases lay between the germline ends. CDR1 GTSNPN and CDR2 SVGIG come from the germline V gene (reference sequence). The CDR3 consists of 15 residues. CDR3 protein: CAWSVSRSGNSPLHF. In DNA form, the CDR3 reads TGTGCCTGGAGTGTATCTAGGTCTGGTAATTCACCCCTCCACTTT.

This clone was seen a few times. This CDR3 reads CASSLEPGNTYEQYF. The CDR3 nucleotides read TGTGCCAGCAGCTTAGAACCGGGCAACACCTACGAGCAGTACTTC. The chain recombines TRBV7-2 with TRBJ2-7; the D is unclear. V lost 1 base, J lost 2 bases, and 12 bases lay in between. Per germline, CDR1 SGHTA and CDR2 FQGNSA. The CDR3 is 15 amino acids.

This chain joins TRBV5-1 and TRBJ1-1; D not resolved. The CDR3 contains 14 residues. V was pared by 0 bases and J by 1 base, with 7 bases between. CDR1 SGHRS and CDR2 YFSETQ come from the germline V gene. CDR3 nucleotides: TGCGCCAGCAGCTTGGCACCGCCGAACACTGAAGCTTTCTTT. This translates into CASSLAPPNTEAFF.

The chain uses TRBV19 and TRBJ1-3; D remains ambiguous. V gave up 5 bases and J gave up 1 base, with 15 bases separating them. Germline V lookup: CDR1 LNHDA, CDR2 SQIVND (reference sequence). CDR3 length: 16 amino acids. This CDR3 reads CASSAFFRESGNTIYF. The CDR3 bases are TGTGCCAGTAGTGCTTTCTTCAGAGAATCTGGAAACACCATATATTTT.

This chain uses TRBV4-1 with TRBJ1-2; 7 bases align to TRBD1. J was trimmed by 0 bases and V by 4 bases; bases with no gene match: 8. The CDR3 has 16 amino acids. Germline V gives CDR1 MGHRA, CDR2 YSYEKL. The CDR3 sequence: CASSRTTGAANYGYTF. The CDR3 DNA reads TGCGCCAGCAGCCGCACCACAGGGGCAGCTAACTATGGCTACACCTTC.

This chain connects TRBV19 to TRBJ1-3; the D is unclear. The V gene lost 5 bases and the J gene lost 4 bases, with 9 bases spanning the gap. There are 13 residues in the CDR3. CDR1 and CDR2 from the germline V gene are LNHDA and SQIVND (reference sequence). CDR3 sequence: CASSPGSGNTIYF. The CDR3 nucleotides are TGTGCCAGTAGTCCGGGATCCGGAAACACCATATATTTT.

This sequence joins TRBV30 and TRBJ2-7; TRBD2 aligns across 8 bases. The CDR3 spans 16 residues. The germline CDR1 and CDR2 sequences are GTSNPN and SVGIG (reference sequence). Trimming at V came to 0 bases and at J to 0 bases, leaving 7 bases not matched to a gene. The CDR3 reads CAWSVSGLALSYEQYF. The CDR3 DNA sequence: TGTGCCTGGAGTGTGTCAGGACTAGCACTCTCCTACGAGCAGTACTTC.

V usage is TRBV10-2 and J usage is TRBJ1-2, with D unresolved. The CDR3 extends over 14 amino acids. V was pared by 2 bases and J by 2 bases, with 9 bases between. Germline loops: CDR1 WSHSY, CDR2 SAAADI. CDR3 sequence: CASSEIGFNYGYTF. The CDR3 DNA reads as TGCGCCAGCAGTGAGATCGGCTTCAACTATGGCTACACCTTC.

The V and J genes are TRBV27 and TRBJ1-1; 10 bases match TRBD1. The CDR3 length is 13 residues. Germline V gives CDR1 MNHEY, CDR2 SMNVEV (reference sequence). The junction had 2 bases not matched to a gene; V was cut back by 6 bases and J by 4 bases. The CDR3 DNA is TGTGCCAGCAGCAGGACAGGGGGCACTGAAGCTTTCTTT. It translates to CASSRTGGTEAFF.

The CDR3 spells CASSFRGVTGELFF. DNA for the CDR3: TGTGCCAGCAGCTTTAGGGGGGTGACCGGGGAGCTGTTTTTT. J is TRBJ2-2 and V is TRBV7-2; D may be TRBD1 or TRBD2 (6 bases each). Germline CDR1 and CDR2: SGHTA and FQGNSA. V shed 3 bases and J shed 5 bases, with 10 bases lying between them. The CDR3 runs 14 residues. Full variable domain (rest looked up from reference TRBV7-2 and TRBJ2-2): GAGVSQSPSNKVTEKGKDVELRCDPISGHTALYWYRQSLGQGLEFLIYFQGNSAPDKSGLPSDRFSAERTGGSVSTLTIQRTQQEDSAVYLCASSFRGVTGELFFGEGSRLTVL.

The V call is TRBV19, the J call TRBJ1-5; a weak D match, TRBD1 (6 bases). The CDR3 runs 18 residues. CDR1 is LNHDA and CDR2 is SQIVND in the germline V gene (reference sequence). V lost 4 bases and J 0 bases, leaving 19 bases between the germline ends. CDR3 protein: CASSNPLRGGYSNQPQHF. The CDR3 DNA is TGTGCCAGTAGTAATCCACTCAGGGGTGGTTATAGCAATCAGCCCCAGCATTTT. Full variable domain (outside the CDR3, taken from reference TRBV19 and TRBJ1-5): DGGITQSPKYLFRKEGQNVTLSCEQNLNHDAMYWYRQDPGQGLRLIYYSQIVNDFQKGDIAEGYSVSREKKESFPLTVTSAQKNPTAFYLCASSNPLRGGYSNQPQHFGDGTRLSIL.

In its sample, this clone was seen once. V and J are TRBV11-3 and TRBJ2-1, with a tentative D call TRBD2 (6 bases). This CDR3 contains 19 residues. V lost 2 bases and J 2 bases, leaving 22 bases between the germline ends. The germline CDR1 and CDR2 sequences are SGHNT and YENEEA. This CDR3 is CASSLSVGSGAAAYNEQFF. The DNA for the CDR3 is TGTGCCAGCAGCTTATCGGTCGGGTCGGGAGCCGCCGCCTACAATGAGCAGTTCTTC.

V is TRBV13 and J is TRBJ2-7; D is unresolved. The V end was cut by 2 bases, the J end by 2 bases, with 7 bases between. The CDR3 has 13 amino acids. Germline CDR1 and CDR2: PRHDT and FYEKMQ (reference sequence). The DNA of the CDR3 is TGTGCCAGCAGCTTAAGCCTAGCCTACGAGCAGTACTTC. Translating gives CASSLSLAYEQYF. The full variable domain, rest sourced from reference TRBV13 and TRBJ2-7, is AAGVIQSPRHLIKEKRETATLKCYPIPRHDTVYWYQQGPGQDPQFLISFYEKMQSDKGSIPDRFSAQQFSDYHSELNMSSLELGDSALYFCASSLSLAYEQYFGPGTRLTVT.

The chain links TRBV18 to TRBJ2-3; D gene unclear. Germline V gene data show CDR1 as KGHSH and CDR2 as LQKENI. This CDR3 has 16 amino acids. The V and J ends lost 2 bases and 8 bases respectively, with 20 bases between them. CDR3 bases: TGTGCCAGCTCACCAATTTCAGCGACCCCATCCGTTACGCAGTATTTT. This gives the protein CASSPISATPSVTQYF.